These T cell receptor beta chains were read from a single sample in a study of blood T cell repertoires in COVID-19. Only in-frame clones appear in the TCRdb table, and some are missing; sequencing was by immunoSEQ multiplex PCR. The table has about 220,000 clones, around 87% seen once. Sequencing was done on a sample of PBMCs or T cells enriched from blood (not recorded which). All receptors come from a man aged 25-40 years who had been exposed to COVID-19. The CDR3 runs from the conserved cysteine through the conserved F or W. Fields, in order: V gene, D gene, J gene, clone size, CDR3 protein, CDR3 DNA. A D gene is named only where the DNA matches it firmly. Where a row states a size, it is once, few, many or the class of an expanded clone; other rows omit it.

TRBV7-2	.	TRBJ1-2	.	CASSLGQSNYGYTF	TGTGCCAGCAGCTTAGGACAGTCGAACTATGGCTACACCTTC
TRBV10-2	.	TRBJ2-1	.	CASSETVQFF	TGCGCCAGCAGTGAAACAGTGCAGTTCTTC
TRBV7-2	.	TRBJ1-3	once	CASSLVEGNTIYF	TGTGCCAGCAGCTTAGTAGAGGGAAACACCATATATTTT
TRBV19	.	TRBJ2-2	.	CASIGYGGPANTGELFF	TGTGCCAGTATCGGGTACGGGGGGCCTGCGAACACCGGGGAGCTGTTTTTT
TRBV19	.	TRBJ2-5	.	CASSIGTGSETQYF	TGTGCCAGTAGTATAGGAACAGGGTCGGAGACCCAGTACTTC
TRBV5-1	.	TRBJ1-1	.	CASSLGEGGAFF	TGCGCCAGCAGTCTCGGGGAGGGAGGCGCTTTCTTT
TRBV7-2	.	TRBJ1-4	once	CASSLVTGKGEKLFF	TGTGCCAGCAGCTTAGTAACGGGGAAGGGTGAAAAACTGTTTTTT
TRBV19	.	TRBJ1-2	.	CASSPRANYGYTF	TGTGCCAGTAGCCCCAGGGCTAACTATGGCTACACCTTC
TRBV30	.	TRBJ1-1	few	CARNWGQNTEAFF	TGTGCCCGGAATTGGGGACAGAACACTGAAGCTTTCTTT
TRBV20-1	.	TRBJ1-4	.	CSASVNEKLFF	TGCAGTGCCTCAGTTAATGAAAAACTGTTTTTT
TRBV11-2	TRBD2	TRBJ2-3	.	CASSLAGGAEATQYF	TGTGCCAGCAGCTTAGCCGGGGGGGCCGAGGCAACGCAGTATTTT
TRBV9	.	TRBJ2-3	.	CASSSHGTPQVDTQYF	TGTGCCAGCAGCTCCCACGGGACACCTCAGGTAGATACGCAGTATTTT
TRBV27	.	TRBJ2-1	.	CASTPDSYNEQFF	TGTGCCAGCACTCCGGACAGCTACAATGAGCAGTTCTTC
TRBV6-5	TRBD1	TRBJ1-2	.	CASSNRDRVRGYTF	TGTGCCAGCAGTAACAGGGACAGGGTTCGTGGCTACACCTTC
TRBV6-2/TRBV6-3	.	TRBJ2-1	.	CASSQGDSFYNEQFF	TGTGCCAGCAGCCAAGGGGACTCCTTCTACAATGAGCAGTTCTTC
TRBV6-4	TRBD1	TRBJ1-1	.	CASSDTGDSNTEAFF	TGTGCCAGCAGTGACACAGGGGACTCTAACACTGAAGCTTTCTTT
TRBV2	TRBD1	TRBJ1-5	once	CASGDRGRYQPQHF	TGTGCCAGTGGGGACAGGGGGCGTTATCAGCCCCAGCATTTT
TRBV6-2/TRBV6-3	.	TRBJ2-2	.	CASSARQRRTGELFF	TGTGCCAGCAGCGCCCGACAGAGAAGGACCGGGGAGCTGTTTTTT
TRBV24-1	TRBD2	TRBJ2-2	.	CATSDSAGYGELFF	TGTGCCACCAGTGATTCAGCGGGGTACGGGGAGCTGTTTTTT
TRBV12-3/TRBV12-4	TRBD2	TRBJ2-3	.	CASGTSGEDTQYF	TGTGCCAGCGGGACTAGCGGGGAGGATACGCAGTATTTT
TRBV29-1	TRBD1	TRBJ2-3	.	CSVKGTVTDTQYF	TGCAGCGTTAAAGGGACAGTCACAGATACGCAGTATTTT
TRBV30	.	TRBJ1-5	.	CALQGSNSNQPQHF	TGTGCCCTGCAGGGCAGTAATAGCAATCAGCCCCAGCATTTT
TRBV5-4	.	TRBJ1-5	.	CASSQGANQPQHF	TGTGCCAGCAGTCAGGGCGCTAATCAGCCCCAGCATTTT
TRBV19	.	TRBJ2-6	.	CATTDGSGANVLTF	TGTGCCACTACCGATGGCTCTGGGGCCAACGTCCTGACTTTC
TRBV18	.	TRBJ1-2	.	CASSPRPGTSYGYTF	TGTGCCAGCTCACCACGCCCAGGAACCTCCTATGGCTACACCTTC
TRBV27	.	TRBJ2-3	.	CASSSGLLKLSTDTQYF	TGTGCCAGCAGTTCCGGACTTTTGAAGTTGAGCACAGATACGCAGTATTTT
TRBV7-2	.	TRBJ1-2	.	CASSLSGVGYGYTF	TGTGCCAGCAGCTTATCGGGGGTTGGATATGGCTACACCTTC
TRBV21-1	.	TRBJ2-1	.	CASGKIAGGLDEQFF	TGTGCCAGCGGAAAAATAGCGGGGGGGCTGGATGAGCAGTTCTTC
TRBV6-1	TRBD1	TRBJ1-1	once	CASSEVGRGTEAFF	TGTGCCAGCAGTGAAGTTGGCAGGGGGACTGAAGCTTTCTTT
TRBV30	TRBD1	TRBJ1-6	.	CAWSPGQINSPLHF	TGTGCCTGGAGTCCGGGACAGATTAATTCACCCCTCCACTTT
TRBV18	TRBD2	TRBJ2-1	.	CASTGEGSSYNEQFF	TGTGCCAGCACCGGGGAGGGGAGCTCCTACAATGAGCAGTTCTTC
TRBV11-2	.	TRBJ1-5	.	CASSPSPDQSGGEHF	TGTGCCAGCAGCCCCAGTCCGGACCAAAGCGGGGGAGAGCATTTT
TRBV18	.	TRBJ1-6	.	CASSPPSGGSYNSPLHF	TGTGCCAGCTCACCACCCTCGGGGGGATCCTATAATTCACCCCTCCACTTT
TRBV4-2	TRBD2	TRBJ2-7	.	CASSQDALAGVEQYF	TGTGCCAGCAGCCAAGATGCTCTAGCGGGGGTCGAGCAGTACTTC
TRBV19	TRBD2	TRBJ2-3	.	CASSMQSGGASDTQYF	TGTGCCAGTAGTATGCAGAGCGGGGGGGCCTCAGATACGCAGTATTTT
TRBV7-6	.	TRBJ1-6	.	CASSLSTGRGDSPLHF	TGTGCCAGCAGCCTTTCTACAGGGCGGGGGGATTCACCCCTCCACTTT
TRBV11-2	.	TRBJ2-3	.	CASSLSGGVGSTDTQYF	TGTGCCAGCAGCTTATCTGGGGGCGTGGGCAGCACAGATACGCAGTATTTT
TRBV4-1	TRBD1	TRBJ2-7	.	CASSQGQGNYEQYF	TGCGCCAGCAGCCAAGGACAGGGCAACTACGAGCAGTACTTC
TRBV4-1	.	TRBJ2-1	.	CASSQGHQRFNEQFF	TGCGCCAGCAGCCAAGGTCACCAGCGGTTTAATGAGCAGTTCTTC
TRBV18	TRBD1	TRBJ2-7	.	CASSPYDRGDRYEQYF	TGTGCCAGCTCACCCTATGACAGGGGGGATCGCTACGAGCAGTACTTC
TRBV7-9	.	TRBJ1-2	few	CATSPTAHGYTF	TGTGCCACCTCGCCGACAGCCCATGGCTACACCTTC
TRBV12-3/TRBV12-4	.	TRBJ2-2	.	CASRRQDTGKLFF	TGTGCCAGCCGACGACAGGACACCGGGAAGCTGTTTTTT
TRBV3-1/TRBV3-2	TRBD1	TRBJ1-2	.	CASSPDRGGIKVGGYTF	TGTGCCAGCAGCCCGGACAGGGGGGGGATTAAGGTCGGTGGCTACACCTTC
TRBV7-3	TRBD1	TRBJ2-2	once	CASSLTGTGNTGELFF	TGTGCCAGCAGTTTAACCGGGACAGGGAACACCGGGGAGCTGTTTTTT
TRBV11-2	.	TRBJ1-2	.	CASSTTQGIYGYTF	TGTGCCAGCAGTACAACACAGGGTATTTATGGCTACACCTTC
TRBV6-5	.	TRBJ1-3	.	CASSYGWPNSGNTIYF	TGTGCCAGCAGTTACGGCTGGCCAAACTCTGGAAACACCATATATTTT
TRBV19	.	TRBJ2-3	.	CASRGGAGLEYTDTQYF	TGTGCCAGCAGGGGAGGGGCGGGACTCGAGTACACAGATACGCAGTATTTT
TRBV5-5	.	TRBJ1-4	.	CASSLVPTGNEKLFF	TGTGCCAGCAGCTTGGTCCCCACAGGGAATGAAAAACTGTTTTTT
TRBV2	TRBD1	TRBJ2-3	.	CASGTGTDTQYF	TGTGCCAGCGGGACAGGCACAGATACGCAGTATTTT
TRBV29-1	.	TRBJ2-5	.	CSVESGSGQETQYF	TGCAGCGTTGAGTCGGGCAGCGGACAAGAGACCCAGTACTTC
TRBV3-1/TRBV3-2	.	TRBJ1-2	.	CASSHKGYSGGYTF	TGTGCCAGCAGCCACAAGGGCTATAGCGGGGGCTACACCTTC
TRBV27	.	TRBJ2-1	.	CASSLSRGSYNEQFF	TGTGCCAGCAGTTTATCTCGGGGATCCTACAATGAGCAGTTCTTC
TRBV21-1	.	TRBJ1-1	.	CASSGRGQGGAEAFF	TGTGCCAGCAGCGGGAGGGGACAGGGGGGGGCTGAAGCTTTCTTT
TRBV2	.	TRBJ2-1	.	CASITYNEQFF	TGTGCCAGCATCACTTACAATGAGCAGTTCTTC
TRBV5-8	.	TRBJ1-2	few	CASSLGARGYTF	TGTGCCAGCAGCTTGGGGGCGCGCGGCTACACCTTC
TRBV27	TRBD1	TRBJ1-2	.	CASSPRTGAVYGYTF	TGTGCCAGCAGTCCAAGGACAGGAGCGGTCTATGGCTACACCTTC
TRBV5-1	.	TRBJ1-2	once	CASSFWGGGYGYTF	TGCGCCAGCAGCTTCTGGGGAGGAGGGTATGGCTACACCTTC
TRBV6-4	TRBD1	TRBJ1-1	.	CASSEAGQGVTEAFF	TGTGCCAGCAGTGAAGCTGGACAGGGAGTCACTGAAGCTTTCTTT
TRBV6-6	.	TRBJ1-3	.	CASRVHNSGNTIYF	TGTGCCAGCAGAGTACACAACTCTGGAAACACCATATATTTT
TRBV27	.	TRBJ1-6	.	CASSFQPRLRGYYNSPLHF	TGTGCCAGCAGTTTCCAACCGCGTTTAAGGGGCTACTATAATTCACCCCTCCACTTT